The clone carrying this TCR beta chain was seen more than once but under ten times. Its antigen is currently unknown. The V end was cut by 0 bases, the J end by 3 bases, with 16 bases between. The CDR3 consists of 18 residues. The germline V gene has CDR1 SGHRS and CDR2 YFSETQ. Repertoires were generated with immunoSEQ multiplex PCR, while TCRdb's copy carries only in-frame clones and drops some. The sample consists of 65,000 to 70,000 clones, 83% of them appearing once. This record belongs to a study of T cell responses to AZD1222 COVID-19 vaccine. Study observations and caveats: After two AZD1222 doses, spike-specific TCR breadth and depth rose versus day 0. Donors skewed white British and female; clonal diversity was possibly underestimated.

The V and J genes are TRBV5-1 and TRBJ2-6, with TRBD1 as a possible D gene (6 bases). This receptor was identified in an adult who received the AZD1222 COVID-19 vaccine. The starting material was peripheral blood, obtained 28 days after the second AZD1222 dose. The CDR3 loop reads CASSLEIQGRLGANVLTF. DNA of the CDR3: TGCGCCAGCAGCTTGGAGATACAGGGCCGGCTTGGGGCCAACGTCCTGACTTTC.